The 15 T cell receptor beta chains reported below all come from one sample, sequenced in a study of blood T cell repertoires in COVID-19. Assay used: immunoSEQ multiplex PCR; TCRdb lists only in-frame clones, some missing. The sample consists of roughly 70,000 clones, roughly four fifths of them appearing once. The sample comprised peripheral blood. The receptor set was obtained from a man in his 70s with COVID-19, enrolled during active disease.

The chain uses TRBV7-2 and TRBJ2-5; the D is unclear. Trimming removed 5 bases from V and 5 bases from J, with 15 bases in between. Looked up from germline, CDR1 is SGHTA and CDR2 is FQGNSA. The CDR3 sequence is 14 residues long. Written as DNA, the CDR3 is TGTGCCAGCAGCCCTATTGGGCGTATGGAGACCCAGTACTTC. Residues: CASSPIGRMETQYF. The whole variable domain, remainder taken from reference TRBV7-2 and TRBJ2-5, is GAGVSQSPSNKVTEKGKDVELRCDPISGHTALYWYRQSLGQGLEFLIYFQGNSAPDKSGLPSDRFSAERTGGSVSTLTIQRTQQEDSAVYLCASSPIGRMETQYFGPGTRLLVL.

The CDR3 DNA reads TGTGCCAGCAGCTTCTCGGGACTTACCTACGAGCAGTACTTC. This sequence encodes CASSFSGLTYEQYF. This chain joins TRBV7-9 and TRBJ2-7; possible D gene TRBD2, 6 bases. The CDR3 has 14 residues. Trimming removed 3 bases from V and 2 bases from J, with 11 bases in between. In germline, CDR1 is SEHNR, CDR2 FQNEAQ (reference sequence).

The chain combines TRBV28 with TRBJ2-7; the D gene is possibly TRBD1 (5 bases). CDR1 and CDR2 from the germline V gene are MDHEN and SYDVKM. Trimming left V 3 bases short and J 10 bases short, with 13 bases between. CDR3 length: 12 amino acids. CDR3 in DNA: TGTGCCAGCAGTTTCATGCAGGGAACCCAGTACTTC. This sequence encodes CASSFMQGTQYF.

The chain uses TRBV4-2 and TRBJ1-3; D possibly corresponds to TRBD1 (6 bases). Germline assignment: CDR1 LGHNA and CDR2 YNFKEQ. V lost 0 bases, J lost 0 bases, and 12 bases lay in between. The CDR3 covers 17 residues. As DNA, the CDR3 is TGTGCCAGCAGCCAAGATCGGACAGCCCGCTCTGGAAACACCATATATTTT. Amino acid sequence: CASSQDRTARSGNTIYF.

The chain uses TRBV2 and TRBJ2-6, with a tentative D call TRBD1 (6 bases). The germline V and J ends were trimmed by 7 bases and 3 bases, with 10 bases remaining between them. CDR1 is SNHLY, CDR2 FYNNEI, per germline. The CDR3 spans 14 residues. For the CDR3, the DNA is TGTGCCAGCATTGGGGGCGGTGGGGCCAACGTCCTGACTTTC. This sequence encodes CASIGGGGANVLTF.

This clone was seen once. V is TRBV24-1 and J is TRBJ2-1, with D perhaps matching TRBD2 (5 bases). This CDR3 contains 16 residues. Trimming took 9 bases from V and 2 from J, leaving 19 bases between them. CDR1 and CDR2 (germline): KGHDR, SFDVKD. DNA for the CDR3: TGTGCCACCTCCCCCGTGGGAGCCCCACCCTACAATGAGCAGTTCTTC. It codes for CATSPVGAPPYNEQFF.

J is TRBJ2-1 and V is TRBV9; D unclear. This CDR3 is built from 15 residues. V gave up 2 bases and J gave up 2 bases, with 11 bases separating them. Per germline, CDR1 SGDLS and CDR2 YYNGEE. The CDR3 coding sequence is TGTGCCAGCAGCGTGGCGGTCAATCCCTACAATGAGCAGTTCTTC. It specifies CASSVAVNPYNEQFF.

This chain links TRBV5-1 with TRBJ1-1; 9 bases map to TRBD1. There are 15 residues in the CDR3. Germline-derived CDR1 and CDR2 are SGHRS and YFSETQ. V shed 4 bases and J 3 bases; nucleotides not matched to a gene: 7. CDR3 sequence: CASSKGQGGYTEAFF. CDR3 nucleotide sequence: TGCGCCAGCAGCAAGGGACAGGGAGGGTACACTGAAGCTTTCTTT.

The rearrangement links TRBV7-3 to TRBJ2-3; D is perhaps TRBD2 (5 bases). The CDR3 consists of 15 residues. The ends were cut back, 2 bases at V and 0 bases at J, with 9 bases in the middle. Germline loops: CDR1 SGHTA, CDR2 FQGTGA. The CDR3 loop is CASSLVPGSTDTQYF. Written as DNA, the CDR3 is TGTGCCAGCAGCTTAGTACCGGGAAGCACAGATACGCAGTATTTT.

This chain's CDR3 is CASSLLRGGYTF. The CDR3 region has the DNA TGTGCCAGCAGTTTACTTAGAGGGGGCTACACCTTC. The rearrangement uses TRBV28 and TRBJ1-2, with unresolved D. The V gene's germline CDR1 is MDHEN and CDR2 SYDVKM. The CDR3 extends over 12 amino acids. V was cut by 2 bases and J by 8 bases, with 9 bases left in between.

The chain links TRBV5-1 to TRBJ1-1; 8 bases fit TRBD1. Germline V gene data show CDR1 as SGHRS and CDR2 as YFSETQ. The CDR3 totals 14 residues. V gave up 4 bases and J gave up 0 bases; unmatched junction bases: 2. CDR3 sequence reads: CASSQGALNTEAFF. In DNA, the CDR3 is TGCGCCAGCAGCCAGGGGGCCCTGAACACTGAAGCTTTCTTT.

This clone was found once. The J gene is TRBJ1-5, the V gene TRBV24-1, with 8 positions matching TRBD1. Germline V gene data show CDR1 as KGHDR and CDR2 as SFDVKD. CDR3 length: 15 residues. The ends lost 7 bases at V and 6 bases at J; junction bases unmatched: 10. CDR3 amino acids: CATRAGGASGQPQHF. CDR3 nucleotide sequence: TGTGCCACCAGAGCAGGGGGCGCGAGTGGTCAGCCCCAGCATTTT.

V usage is TRBV3-1 (or the pseudogene TRBV3-2) and J usage is TRBJ2-7; 7 positions match TRBD1. J lost 3 bases, V lost 4 bases, and 6 bases had no gene match. This CDR3 contains 14 residues. Germline CDR1 reads LGHDT; CDR2 reads YNNKEL (reference sequence). CDR3 DNA: TGTGCCAGCAGCCCCCGGGACAGAGACTACGAGCAGTACTTC. This codes for CASSPRDRDYEQYF.

By share, this clone counts as medium-sized. This chain links TRBV27 with TRBJ2-7; tentative D call: TRBD1 (5 bases). CDR3 length: 14 residues. V was shortened by 6 bases and J by 0 bases, with 12 bases between the two germline ends. From germline, CDR1 is MNHEY and CDR2 SMNVEV (reference sequence). This chain's CDR3 is CASRAETDSYEQYF. CDR3 nucleotide sequence: TGTGCCAGCAGGGCTGAGACAGACTCCTACGAGCAGTACTTC.

The V and J genes are TRBV7-2 and TRBJ1-5; 9 bases fit TRBD1. CDR3 size: 15 residues. Germline CDR1 SGHTA, CDR2 FQGNSA. The V gene end was trimmed by 5 bases and the J gene end by 6 bases; junction bases not matched to a gene: 8. The CDR3 reads CASSAGQGFGQPQHF. CDR3 DNA: TGTGCCAGCAGCGCGGGACAGGGTTTTGGTCAGCCCCAGCATTTT.